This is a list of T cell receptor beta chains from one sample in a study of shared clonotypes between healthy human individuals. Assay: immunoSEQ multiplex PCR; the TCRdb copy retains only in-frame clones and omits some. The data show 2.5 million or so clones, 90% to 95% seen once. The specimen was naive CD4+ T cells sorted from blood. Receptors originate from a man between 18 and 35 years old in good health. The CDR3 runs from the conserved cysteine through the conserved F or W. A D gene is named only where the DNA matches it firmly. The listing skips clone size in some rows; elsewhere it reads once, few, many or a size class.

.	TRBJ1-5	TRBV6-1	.	CASIDRWWQPQHF	TGTGCCAGCATAGACAGGTGGTGGCAGCCCCAGCATTTT
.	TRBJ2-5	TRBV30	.	CAWDGGTGASGVGQYF	TGTGCCTGGGATGGGGGTACGGGCGCCTCTGGGGTCGGGCAGTACTTC
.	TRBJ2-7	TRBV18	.	CASSPGAGQLYEQYF	TGTGCCAGCTCGCCTGGAGCGGGCCAACTTTACGAGCAGTACTTC
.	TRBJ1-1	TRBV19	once	CASTIPPGGPNTEAFF	TGTGCCAGTACCATACCCCCCGGGGGCCCGAACACTGAAGCTTTCTTT
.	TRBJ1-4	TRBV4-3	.	CASSQNYDVANEKLFF	TGCGCCAGCAGCCAAAATTACGACGTAGCTAATGAAAAACTGTTTTTT
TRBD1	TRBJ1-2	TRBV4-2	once	CASSQAQGEYGGYTF	TGTGCCAGCAGCCAAGCACAGGGGGAGTACGGTGGCTACACCTTC
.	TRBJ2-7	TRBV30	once	CAWSRVQYEQYF	TGTGCCTGGAGTCGCGTCCAATACGAGCAGTACTTC
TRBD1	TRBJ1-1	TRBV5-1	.	CASTLDGTGQNTEAFF	TGCGCCAGCACCCTTGATGGGACAGGGCAAAACACTGAAGCTTTCTTT
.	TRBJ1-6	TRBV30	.	CAWSLQGNSPLHF	TGTGCCTGGAGTCTACAGGGAAATTCACCCCTCCACTTT
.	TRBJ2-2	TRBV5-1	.	CASSLFHTNTGELFF	TGCGCCAGCAGCTTGTTCCACACCAACACCGGGGAGCTGTTTTTT
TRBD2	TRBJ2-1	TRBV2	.	CASRTAGGLSNEQFF	TGTGCCAGCAGAACAGCGGGAGGCCTTTCCAATGAGCAGTTCTTC
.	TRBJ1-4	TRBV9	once	CASSPWVGTNEKLFF	TGTGCCAGCAGCCCCTGGGTGGGCACTAATGAAAAACTGTTTTTT
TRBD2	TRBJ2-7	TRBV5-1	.	CASSLELAGAYEQYF	TGCGCCAGCAGCTTAGAACTAGCGGGGGCTTACGAGCAGTACTTC
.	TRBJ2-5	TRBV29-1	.	CSVGMGETQYF	TGCAGCGTTGGGATGGGAGAGACCCAGTACTTC
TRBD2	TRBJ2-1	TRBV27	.	CAVAGGDEQFF	TGTGCTGTAGCGGGGGGAGATGAGCAGTTCTTC
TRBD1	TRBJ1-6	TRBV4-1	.	CASSQRTGYNSPLHF	TGCGCCAGCAGCCAAAGGACAGGGTATAATTCACCCCTCCACTTT
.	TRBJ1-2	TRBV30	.	CAWTTGRGGGYTF	TGTGCCTGGACTACAGGTCGGGGGGGTGGCTACACCTTC
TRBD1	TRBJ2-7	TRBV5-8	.	CASSFGQGARYEQYF	TGTGCCAGCAGTTTCGGACAGGGCGCTAGGTACGAGCAGTACTTC
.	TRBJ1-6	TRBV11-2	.	CASSFEQGVSPLHF	TGTGCCAGCAGCTTCGAACAGGGTGTGTCACCCCTCCACTTT
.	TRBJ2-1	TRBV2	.	CASSERDRHNEQFF	TGTGCCAGCAGTGAACGGGATCGTCACAATGAGCAGTTCTTC
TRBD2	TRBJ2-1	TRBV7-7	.	CASSPTSGAYNEQFF	TGTGCTAGCAGTCCGACTAGCGGGGCCTACAATGAGCAGTTCTTC
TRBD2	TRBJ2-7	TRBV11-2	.	CASSLEGTSGYYEQYF	TGTGCCAGCAGCTTAGAGGGGACTAGCGGTTACTACGAGCAGTACTTC
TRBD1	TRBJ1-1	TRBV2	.	CASSRQGGDTEAFF	TGTGCCAGCAGTCGACAGGGAGGAGATACTGAAGCTTTCTTT
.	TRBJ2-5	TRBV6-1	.	CASRSAPQETQYF	TGTGCCAGCAGGTCGGCACCCCAAGAGACCCAGTACTTC
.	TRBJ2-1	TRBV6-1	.	CASTPSDVNEQFF	TGTGCCAGCACGCCTAGCGATGTCAATGAGCAGTTCTTC
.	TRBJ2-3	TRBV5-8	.	CASSLALAETDTQYF	TGTGCCAGCAGCTTGGCGCTAGCTGAGACAGATACGCAGTATTTT
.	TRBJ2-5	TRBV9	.	CASSSQTQETQYF	TGTGCCAGCAGCTCCCAGACCCAAGAGACCCAGTACTTC
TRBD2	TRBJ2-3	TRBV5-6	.	CASSLVYGLAGGDTQYF	TGTGCCAGCAGCTTGGTCTACGGACTAGCGGGGGGGGATACGCAGTATTTT
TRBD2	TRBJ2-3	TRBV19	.	CASSIGLAGVTDTQYF	TGTGCCAGTAGTATTGGACTAGCGGGAGTCACAGATACGCAGTATTTT
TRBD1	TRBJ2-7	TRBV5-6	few	CASSTLGQAYEQYF	TGTGCCAGCAGCACCCTCGGACAGGCCTACGAGCAGTACTTC
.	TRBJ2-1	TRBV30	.	CAWTRANNEQFF	TGTGCCTGGACCAGGGCTAACAATGAGCAGTTCTTC
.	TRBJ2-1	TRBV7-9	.	CASSLDGDTRANEQFF	TGTGCCAGCAGCTTAGACGGGGACACCCGGGCCAATGAGCAGTTCTTC
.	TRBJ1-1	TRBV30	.	CAWSVQWAGGTEAFF	TGTGCCTGGAGTGTACAATGGGCAGGCGGAACTGAAGCTTTCTTT
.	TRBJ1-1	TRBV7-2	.	CASSFDRKNTEAFF	TGTGCCAGCAGCTTCGACAGGAAGAACACTGAAGCTTTCTTT
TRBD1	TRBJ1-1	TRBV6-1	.	CASRHTGGTEAFF	TGTGCCAGCAGACACACAGGGGGCACTGAAGCTTTCTTT
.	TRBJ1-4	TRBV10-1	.	CASSESPGPFWGVVNEKLFF	TGCGCCAGCAGTGAGTCGCCCGGGCCATTCTGGGGGGTGGTTAATGAAAAACTGTTTTTT
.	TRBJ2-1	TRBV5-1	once	CASSLRSGKSENEQFF	TGCGCCAGCAGCTTGCGGTCAGGAAAGAGTGAAAATGAGCAGTTCTTC
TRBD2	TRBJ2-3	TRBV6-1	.	CASSQTSGGTDTQYF	TGTGCCAGCAGCCAGACTAGCGGGGGGACAGATACGCAGTATTTT
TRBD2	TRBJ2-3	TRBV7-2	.	CASSLVFVGGSTDTQYF	TGTGCCAGCAGCTTAGTATTTGTGGGAGGGAGCACAGATACGCAGTATTTT
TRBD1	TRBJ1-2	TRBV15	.	CATSRESGGYGYTF	TGTGCCACCAGCAGAGAATCAGGGGGATACGGCTACACCTTC
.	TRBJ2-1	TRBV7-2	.	CASSLALGNLYNEQFF	TGTGCCAGCAGCTTAGCTTTGGGGAACCTCTACAATGAGCAGTTCTTC
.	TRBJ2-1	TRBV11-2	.	CASSLVTYNEQFF	TGTGCCAGCAGCTTAGTCACTTACAATGAGCAGTTCTTC
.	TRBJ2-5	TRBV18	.	CASSPPNRVETQYF	TGTGCCAGCTCACCACCGAACAGGGTAGAGACCCAGTACTTC
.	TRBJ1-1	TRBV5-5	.	CASSPNGPSSTEAFF	TGTGCCAGCAGCCCCAACGGGCCAAGCAGCACTGAAGCTTTCTTT
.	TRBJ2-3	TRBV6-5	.	CASSQGRDTDTQYF	TGTGCCAGCAGTCAGGGACGGGACACAGATACGCAGTATTTT
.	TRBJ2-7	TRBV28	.	CASSLGGQGRVWEQYF	TGTGCCAGCAGTTTAGGGGGGCAGGGGAGAGTGTGGGAGCAGTACTTC
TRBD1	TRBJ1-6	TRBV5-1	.	CASSLGDSNSPLHF	TGCGCCAGCAGCTTGGGGGACAGTAATTCACCCCTCCACTTT
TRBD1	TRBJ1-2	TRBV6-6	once	CASIPDREISNYGYTF	TGTGCCAGCATCCCTGACAGGGAGATTTCAAACTATGGCTACACCTTC